What follows is one T cell receptor beta chain and its context. Its target antigen remains unknown. No much larger clone exists at a distance of one base, and base qualities are not known. Moderately to severely active disease, a Clinical Activity Score of at least 3, a NOSPECS grade of at least 4, and a duration under 3 months were present in ophthalmopathy patients. Any patient with an uncontrolled infection, another autoimmune disease, pregnancy or lactation was excluded. Diagnoses were based on clinical symptoms, serum thyroxine and TRAb, thyroid ultrasound and orbital computed tomography. PBMCs were separated from 10 ml of fresh peripheral blood using Ficoll-Paque density gradient centrifugation. Trizol reagent was used to extract total RNA, and RNA quality was then checked on an Agilent 2100 Bioanalyzer. CDR1 and CDR2 are drawn from the germline V gene (reference sequence): MNHEY, SMNVEV. The CDR3 measures 16 amino acids from cysteine to phenylalanine. Here the CDR3 DNA is all that survives: 48 bases in frame from base 1. The germline V and J ends show losses of 4 bases and 6 bases respectively, and no gene match explains 7 bases of the junction.

The data are from a study of T cells in Graves' hyperthyroidism and ophthalmopathy (dated by TCRdb to between 2018 and 2021). For the study in its entirety: Peripheral blood samples were taken at initial diagnosis, before any treatment was given. To identify TCR V-J signatures that set the groups apart, the researchers used a discovery cohort of about a hundred patients, made up of around 40 with Graves' ophthalmopathy and 55 to 65 with stable Graves' hyperthyroidism. The 100 discovery patients were divided at random into training and test sets in a 7:3 ratio. The study also compared thyroid tissue and blood T-cell repertoires from 6 or 7 Graves' hyperthyroidism patients. Prospective prediction of ophthalmopathy was tested in an independent validation cohort of 18 to 20 hyperthyroidism patients and 17 patients who later progressed to ophthalmopathy. After sampling, hyperthyroidism patients received methimazole starting at 30 mg daily, and ophthalmopathy patients received high-dose intravenous methylprednisolone. The paper reports TCR Vbeta CDR3 sequencing of fewer than 150 peripheral blood samples: approximately 41 ophthalmopathy, fewer than 85 hyperthyroidism and around 17 progressor patients. Study-wide findings and limitations: During validation, the model predicted progression to ophthalmopathy a median of approximately 6.5 months ahead of onset, with around 71% sensitivity and more than 72% specificity. A 13 V-J signature model separated ophthalmopathy from stable hyperthyroidism, with about 88% sensitivity and about 81% specificity in cross-validation and 80%/75% in testing. Sample size was not statistically predetermined, and blinding of investigators to group allocation was not performed. Most expanded thyroid clonotypes (frequency above 0.001) were also detected in blood, suggesting blood repertoires may reflect thyroid immune responses.

The TCR beta CDR3 regions were amplified from the RNA transcripts. A first-round RT-PCR of the TCR CDR3 used the HTBI primer set with the Qiagen OneStep RT-PCR kit. A second multiplex PCR round built the libraries, followed by size selection and purification. The libraries were sequenced on an Illumina HiSeq2000 using paired-end 100 bp reads. On the authors' methods: Raw data were processed with SOAPnuke, discarding reads with adapters, uncalled bases, mean Phred below 15, or no exact constant-primer or identifier match. COPE v1.2.5 was used to merge high-quality paired reads, and clonotypes were defined as unique nucleotide sequences. Clonotypes were aligned to IMGT TRBV, TRBD and TRBJ reference segments using MiTCR v1.1. Only V-J combinations with frequency above 0.0001, covering 99% to 99.2% of repertoires, were analysed. A TCS score was defined as the ratio between F50 (clonal expansion) and ExV (chaos), using BLOSUM62-based TCRdist between CDR3 peptides within each V-J. Welch's t-statistics and random forest reduced around 510 V-J features to some 14, which were used in a naive Bayes classifier (R e1071). The public sequencing data were trimmed at Q25 with fastp and processed into clonotypes with MiXCR by TCRdb, which kept only in-frame beta chains. Rows with a matching CDR3 protein are joined into one entry that keeps the most common DNA and genes. The V and J calls shown here were made by TCRdb, not taken from the authors' results. In this sample the table shows 490,000 or so distinct CDR3 sequences, about 20% of which occur a single time. Clones ranked in the top ten supply roughly 47% of the sample.

The sequenced sample was blood. This TCR derives from a man aged 40-49 years with Graves' ophthalmopathy. The V gene is TRBV27 and the J gene is TRBJ1-6, and 9 junctional nucleotides match TRBD1. The CDR3 sequence is CASSYGTGRSNSPLHF. The nucleotide sequence is given as TGTGCCAGCAGTTACGGGACAGGGAGGTCTAATTCACCCCTCCACTTT.